The present T cell receptor beta chain was sequenced within a study of cytomegalovirus exposure and HLA in healthy donors. Study as a whole: Roughly 85 million unique TCRs from HLA-typed donors made up an early data release. Of all 360 or so donors who were genotyped, around 79% belonged to the Caucasian-associated ancestry cluster.

Study-wide findings and caveats: In a later analysis, productive TCRs from donors in an Asian-associated ancestry cluster reportedly carried fewer N-insertions than the cohort mean.

Primers for the PCR totalled 60 Vbeta and 13 Jbeta. TCRdb keeps only in-frame clones here, not all; method: immunoSEQ multiplex PCR. In the table there are around 150,000 clones, about 76% of which are singletons. With regard to this clone: Its target is unknown.

J lost 4 bases, V lost 4 bases, and 12 bases had no gene match. The CDR3 has 17 residues. Germline CDR1 is SGHTA and CDR2 is FQGTGA. This receptor was identified in a female donor in good health and CMV-seronegative. The J gene is TRBJ2-3, the V gene TRBV7-3; 9 bases are shared with TRBD2. The sequencing sample was made of PBMCs. Written as DNA, the CDR3 is TGTGCCAGCAGCTCGGGACTAGCAGGCTCGTCCGCAGATACGCAGTATTTT. It codes for CASSSGLAGSSADTQYF.